These 14 T cell receptor beta chains share one sample of origin, sequenced in a study of T cell repertoires in cytomegalovirus infection. TCRdb processed the reads anew with MiXCR; each CDR3 protein has one entry. The data contain about 83,000 distinct CDR3 sequences, around 49% of them singletons. These receptors have no identified antigens. The source material was CD8+ T cells from cultured PBMCs, sampled from culture after CMV antigen stimulation. Receptors were obtained from a human donor in good health (CMV status not recorded). Some clones in this sample may be carry-over from other donors' samples.

V gene TRBV4-3 combines with J gene TRBJ2-3; D is uncertain. Germline assignment: CDR1 LGHNA and CDR2 YSLEER. Trimming removed 7 bases at V and 4 bases at J, with 21 bases between. The CDR3 is 16 amino acids. CDR3 bases: TGCGCCAGCACCCCGGATTGGTTAAAGAGAGCAGATACGCAGTATTTT. Protein sequence: CASTPDWLKRADTQYF.

This chain joins TRBV27 and TRBJ2-3; D not certain. V lost 2 bases and J lost 5, with 14 bases in between. Germline V gene data show CDR1 as MNHEY and CDR2 as SMNVEV (reference sequence). The CDR3 is 15 residues long. The CDR3 is CASSLKARVGDTQYF. The CDR3 DNA sequence: TGTGCCAGCAGTTTAAAGGCCCGGGTTGGAGATACGCAGTATTTT.

This clonotype was detected only once. The CDR3 nucleotides are TGTGCCAGTAGCCCTTTGGGAGGAAGCAATCAGCCCCAGCATTTT. Translation: CASSPLGGSNQPQHF. V and J are TRBV19 and TRBJ1-5, with no clear D. Germline loops: CDR1 LNHDA, CDR2 SQIVND (reference sequence). V lost 6 bases and J 1 base, leaving 13 bases between the germline ends. The CDR3 totals 15 residues. Complete variable domain (other parts from reference TRBV19 and TRBJ1-5): DGGITQSPKYLFRKEGQNVTLSCEQNLNHDAMYWYRQDPGQGLRLIYYSQIVNDFQKGDIAEGYSVSREKKESFPLTVTSAQKNPTAFYLCASSPLGGSNQPQHFGDGTRLSIL.

J is TRBJ2-5 and V is TRBV7-8; 8 bases match TRBD2. From germline, CDR1 is SGHVS and CDR2 FQNEAQ. The CDR3 has 14 amino acids. With 4 bases clipped from V and 4 bases from J, the junction kept 5 bases outside the gene matches. The DNA of the CDR3 is TGTGCCAGCAGCTCCGGGGGGGCGTCAGAGACCCAGTACTTC. Protein: CASSSGGASETQYF.

This clonotype turned up a few times. The V gene is TRBV6-5, the J gene TRBJ1-1, with a possible D match to TRBD1 (6 bases). The CDR3 runs to 14 residues. Trimming shortened V by 0 bases and J by 2 bases, and 7 bases separated the two germline ends. Germline CDR1 and CDR2: MNHEY and SVGAGI. CDR3 sequence: CASSYSDRNTEAFF. The CDR3 bases are TGTGCCAGCAGTTACTCGGACAGAAACACTGAAGCTTTCTTT.

This clonotype was recorded a few times. The chain joins TRBV24-1 to TRBJ2-7; a possible D gene is TRBD1 (5 bases). The length of the CDR3 is 15 residues. V lost 3 bases to trimming and J lost 0 bases, with 11 bases between them. Germline CDR1 and CDR2: KGHDR and SFDVKD. CDR3: CATSDPRQSSYEQYF. CDR3 coding DNA: TGTGCCACCAGTGATCCCCGACAGAGCTCCTACGAGCAGTACTTC.

The chain employs TRBV4-1 and TRBJ1-6, with D unresolved. The CDR3 runs to 16 residues. The germline V gene has CDR1 MGHRA and CDR2 YSYEKL. The germline V and J ends were trimmed by 2 bases and 9 bases, with 17 bases remaining between them. Written as DNA, the CDR3 is TGCGCCAGCAGCCAAAGAAGAGGCTTTGAAGGTTCACCCCTCCACTTT. Translation gives CASSQRRGFEGSPLHF.

This rearrangement joins TRBV7-8 to TRBJ2-1; D perhaps matches TRBD2 (6 bases). Germline V CDR1 and CDR2: SGHVS, FQNEAQ. The ends were cut back, 0 bases at V and 5 bases at J, with 8 bases in the middle. This CDR3 comprises 14 residues. CDR3 coding DNA: TGTGCCAGCAGCTTAGCCCCGGGGGACAATGAGCAGTTCTTC. This gives the protein CASSLAPGDNEQFF.

This clonotype has more than one count but fewer than ten. The junction departs from the called germline gene at one end, perhaps through a read error. The chain has TRBV4-1 and TRBJ1-3; D gene uncertain. This CDR3 has 14 amino acids. Per the germline V gene, CDR1 is MGHRA and CDR2 is YSYEKL. The CDR3 loop reads CASSQTDSGNTIYF. CDR3 sequence (DNA): TGTGCCAGCAGCCAAACAGACTCTGGAAACACCATATATTTT.

The CDR3 spells CATREGGSYEQYF. CDR3 in DNA: TGTGCCACCCGGGAGGGAGGCTCCTACGAGCAGTACTTC. The chain has TRBV15 and TRBJ2-7; 8 bases align to TRBD2. Germline V lookup: CDR1 LNHNV, CDR2 YYDKDF (reference sequence). Trimming took 8 bases from V and 0 from J; bases not matched to a gene: 3. The CDR3 extends over 13 amino acids.

Only a few counts were recorded for this clonotype. This chain connects TRBV4-1 to TRBJ2-1, with D possibly called TRBD1 or TRBD2 (5 bases each). V lost 0 bases and J lost 5, with 11 bases in between. The CDR3 sequence is 15 residues long. The germline V gene has CDR1 MGHRA and CDR2 YSYEKL. Here the CDR3 reads CASSQDSGQNNEQFF. The CDR3 bases are TGCGCCAGCAGCCAAGATTCGGGGCAAAACAATGAGCAGTTCTTC.

V is TRBV13 and J is TRBJ2-4, with D possibly being TRBD1 or TRBD2 (5 bases each). Trimming took off 0 bases at V and 1 base at J, with 13 bases between the two ends. The CDR3 covers 17 residues. The V gene's germline CDR1 is PRHDT and CDR2 FYEKMQ (reference sequence). CDR3 sequence reads: CASSLGGTRVAKNIQYF. CDR3 DNA sequence: TGTGCCAGCAGCTTAGGCGGGACCCGCGTGGCCAAAAACATTCAGTACTTC.

This clonotype occurred a few times. The J gene is TRBJ2-1, the V gene TRBV7-9; 8 positions agree with TRBD2. V was clipped by 8 bases and J by 2 bases; unmatched bases: 11. The CDR3 has 16 amino acids. Germline V lookup: CDR1 SEHNR, CDR2 FQNEAQ (reference sequence). The CDR3 loop reads CASETGGPSTYNEQFF. The CDR3 nucleotides read TGTGCCAGCGAGACGGGAGGGCCCTCAACCTACAATGAGCAGTTCTTC.

The chain recombines TRBV7-9 with TRBJ2-2, with TRBD1 matching over 8 bases. Trimming at V came to 5 bases and at J to 1 base, leaving 15 bases not matched to a gene. The CDR3 totals 19 residues. CDR1 and CDR2 from the germline V gene are SEHNR and FQNEAQ (reference sequence). Here the CDR3 reads CASSMRQGTPPKNTGELFF. The CDR3 coding sequence is TGTGCCAGCAGCATGAGACAGGGGACGCCCCCTAAGAACACCGGGGAGCTGTTTTTT.